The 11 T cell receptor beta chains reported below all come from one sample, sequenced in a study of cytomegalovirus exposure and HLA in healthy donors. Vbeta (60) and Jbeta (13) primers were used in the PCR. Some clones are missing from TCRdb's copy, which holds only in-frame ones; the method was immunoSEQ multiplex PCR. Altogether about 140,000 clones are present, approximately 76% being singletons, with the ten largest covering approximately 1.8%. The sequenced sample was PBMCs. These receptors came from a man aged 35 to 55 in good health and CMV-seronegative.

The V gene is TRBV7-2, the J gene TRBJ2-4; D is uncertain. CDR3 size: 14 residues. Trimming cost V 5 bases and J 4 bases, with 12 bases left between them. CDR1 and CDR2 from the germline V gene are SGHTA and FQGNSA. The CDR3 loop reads CASSPSGQKNIQYF. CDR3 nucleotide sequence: TGTGCCAGCAGCCCAAGTGGGCAGAAAAACATTCAGTACTTC.

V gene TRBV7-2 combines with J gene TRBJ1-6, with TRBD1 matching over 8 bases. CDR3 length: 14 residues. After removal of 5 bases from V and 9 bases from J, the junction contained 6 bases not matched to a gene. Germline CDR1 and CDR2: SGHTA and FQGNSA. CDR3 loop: CASSQTGVSSPLHF. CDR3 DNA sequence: TGTGCCAGCAGCCAGACAGGGGTGAGTTCACCCCTCCACTTT.

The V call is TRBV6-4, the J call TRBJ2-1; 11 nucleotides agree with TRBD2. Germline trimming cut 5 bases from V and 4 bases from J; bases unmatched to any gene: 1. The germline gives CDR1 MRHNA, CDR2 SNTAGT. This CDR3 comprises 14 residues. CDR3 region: CASSRLAGYNEQFF. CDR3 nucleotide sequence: TGTGCCAGCAGTCGACTAGCGGGGTACAATGAGCAGTTCTTC.

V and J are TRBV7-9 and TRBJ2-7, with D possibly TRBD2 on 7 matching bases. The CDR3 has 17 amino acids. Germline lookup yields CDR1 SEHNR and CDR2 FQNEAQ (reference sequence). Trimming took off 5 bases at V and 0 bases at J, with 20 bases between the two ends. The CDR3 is CASSPHLRGPLSYEQYF. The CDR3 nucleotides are TGTGCCAGCAGCCCCCACTTGCGGGGGCCCCTCTCCTACGAGCAGTACTTC.

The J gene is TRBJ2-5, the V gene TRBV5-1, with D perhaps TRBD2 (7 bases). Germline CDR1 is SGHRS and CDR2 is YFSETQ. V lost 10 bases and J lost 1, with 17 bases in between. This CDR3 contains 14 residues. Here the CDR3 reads CASNLGGAQETQYF. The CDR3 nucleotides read TGCGCCTCAAACTTGGGGGGGGCCCAAGAGACCCAGTACTTC.

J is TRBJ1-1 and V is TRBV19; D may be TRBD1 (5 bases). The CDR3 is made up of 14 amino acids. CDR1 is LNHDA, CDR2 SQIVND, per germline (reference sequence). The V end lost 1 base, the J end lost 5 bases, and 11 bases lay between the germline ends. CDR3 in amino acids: CASSIVGDGTEAFF. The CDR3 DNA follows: TGTGCCAGTAGTATAGTAGGGGATGGGACTGAAGCTTTCTTT.

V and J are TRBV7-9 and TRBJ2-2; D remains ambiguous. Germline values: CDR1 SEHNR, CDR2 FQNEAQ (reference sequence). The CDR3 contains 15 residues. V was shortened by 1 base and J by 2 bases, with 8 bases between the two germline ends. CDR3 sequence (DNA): TGTGCCAGCAGCTTAGTTAGTCCAAACACCGGGGAGCTGTTTTTT. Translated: CASSLVSPNTGELFF.

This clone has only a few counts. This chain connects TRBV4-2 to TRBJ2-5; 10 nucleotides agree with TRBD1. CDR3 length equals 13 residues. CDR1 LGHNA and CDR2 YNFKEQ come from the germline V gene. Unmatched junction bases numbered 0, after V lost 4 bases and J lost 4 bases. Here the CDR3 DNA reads TGTGCCAGCAGCCGGGACAGGGGAGAGACCCAGTACTTC. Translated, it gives CASSRDRGETQYF.

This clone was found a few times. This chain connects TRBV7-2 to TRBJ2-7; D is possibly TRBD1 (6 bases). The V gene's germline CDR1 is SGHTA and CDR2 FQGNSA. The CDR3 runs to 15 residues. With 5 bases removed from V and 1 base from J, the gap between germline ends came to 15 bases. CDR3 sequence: CASSPDWTVSYEQYF. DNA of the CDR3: TGTGCCAGCAGCCCCGACTGGACAGTTTCCTACGAGCAGTACTTC. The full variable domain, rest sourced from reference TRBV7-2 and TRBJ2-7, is GAGVSQSPSNKVTEKGKDVELRCDPISGHTALYWYRQSLGQGLEFLIYFQGNSAPDKSGLPSDRFSAERTGGSVSTLTIQRTQQEDSAVYLCASSPDWTVSYEQYFGPGTRLTVT.

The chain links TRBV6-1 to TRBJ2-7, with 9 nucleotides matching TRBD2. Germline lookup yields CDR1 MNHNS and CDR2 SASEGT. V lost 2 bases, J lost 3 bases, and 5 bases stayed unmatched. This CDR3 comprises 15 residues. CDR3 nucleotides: TGTGCCAGCAGTGAATGGGCTAGCGGGATCTACGAGCAGTACTTC. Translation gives CASSEWASGIYEQYF.

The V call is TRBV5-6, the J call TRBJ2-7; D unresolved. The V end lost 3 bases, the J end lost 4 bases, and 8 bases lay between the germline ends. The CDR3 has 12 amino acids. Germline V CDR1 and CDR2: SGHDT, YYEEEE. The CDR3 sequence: CASSSSGYEQYF. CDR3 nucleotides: TGTGCCAGCAGCTCCTCCGGTTACGAGCAGTACTTC.